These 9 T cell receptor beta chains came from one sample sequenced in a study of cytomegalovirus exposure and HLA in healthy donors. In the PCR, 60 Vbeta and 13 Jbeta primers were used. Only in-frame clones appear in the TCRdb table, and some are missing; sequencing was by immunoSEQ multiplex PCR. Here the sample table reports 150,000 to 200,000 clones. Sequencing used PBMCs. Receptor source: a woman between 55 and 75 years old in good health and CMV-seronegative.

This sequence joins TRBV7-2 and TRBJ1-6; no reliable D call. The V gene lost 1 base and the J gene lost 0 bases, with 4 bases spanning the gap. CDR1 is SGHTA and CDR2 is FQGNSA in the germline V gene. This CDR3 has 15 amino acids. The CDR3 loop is CASSLVGSYNSPLHF. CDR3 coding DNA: TGTGCCAGCAGCTTAGTCGGCTCCTATAATTCACCCCTCCACTTT.

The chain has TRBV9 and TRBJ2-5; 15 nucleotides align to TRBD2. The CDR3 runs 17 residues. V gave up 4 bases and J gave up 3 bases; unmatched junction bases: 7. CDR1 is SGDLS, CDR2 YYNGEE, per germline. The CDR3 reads CASSPYRTSGGEETQYF. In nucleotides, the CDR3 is TGTGCCAGCAGCCCATACCGGACTAGCGGGGGGGAAGAGACCCAGTACTTC.

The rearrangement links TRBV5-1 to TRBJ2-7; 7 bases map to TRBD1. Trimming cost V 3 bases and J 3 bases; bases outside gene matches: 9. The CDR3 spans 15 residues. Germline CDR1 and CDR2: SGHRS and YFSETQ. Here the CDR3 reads CASSWAGTDGYEQYF. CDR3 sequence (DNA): TGCGCCAGCAGCTGGGCTGGGACAGACGGCTACGAGCAGTACTTC. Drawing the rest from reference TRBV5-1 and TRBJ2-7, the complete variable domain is KAGVTQTPRYLIKTRGQQVTLSCSPISGHRSVSWYQQTPGQGLQFLFEYFSETQRNKGNFPGRFSGRQFSNSRSEMNVSTLELGDSALYLCASSWAGTDGYEQYFGPGTRLTVT.

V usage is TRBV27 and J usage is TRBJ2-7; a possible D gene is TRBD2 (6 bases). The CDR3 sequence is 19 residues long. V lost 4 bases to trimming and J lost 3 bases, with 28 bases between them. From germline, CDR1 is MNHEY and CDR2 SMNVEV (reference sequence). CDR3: CASSSRVFLARRTSYEQYF. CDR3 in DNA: TGTGCCAGCAGTTCCCGTGTCTTCCTAGCGAGAAGGACCAGCTACGAGCAGTACTTC.

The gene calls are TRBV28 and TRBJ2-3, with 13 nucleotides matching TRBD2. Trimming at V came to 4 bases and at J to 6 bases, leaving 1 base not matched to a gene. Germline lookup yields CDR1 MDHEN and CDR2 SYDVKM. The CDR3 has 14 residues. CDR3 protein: CASSWTSGSDTQYF. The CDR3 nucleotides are TGTGCCAGCAGTTGGACTAGCGGGAGTGATACGCAGTATTTT.

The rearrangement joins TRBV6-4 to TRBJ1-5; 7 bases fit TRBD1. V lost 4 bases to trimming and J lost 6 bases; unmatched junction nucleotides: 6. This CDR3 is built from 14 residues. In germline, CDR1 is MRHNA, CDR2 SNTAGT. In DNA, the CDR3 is TGTGCCAGCAGTGTAGAGGGGGCAGGTCAGCCCCAGCATTTT. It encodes CASSVEGAGQPQHF.

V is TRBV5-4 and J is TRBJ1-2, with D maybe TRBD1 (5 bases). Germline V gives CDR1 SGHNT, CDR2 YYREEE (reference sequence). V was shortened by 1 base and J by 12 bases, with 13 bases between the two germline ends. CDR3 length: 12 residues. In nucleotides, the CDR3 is TGTGCCAGCAGCTTGTGGGGGGGGAGTCACACCTTC. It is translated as CASSLWGGSHTF.

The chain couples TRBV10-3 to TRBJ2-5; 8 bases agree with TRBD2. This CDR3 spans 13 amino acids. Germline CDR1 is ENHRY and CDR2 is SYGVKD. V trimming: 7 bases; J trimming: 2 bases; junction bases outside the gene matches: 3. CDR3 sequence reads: CAINAGGQETQYF. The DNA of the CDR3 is TGTGCCATCAACGCGGGGGGTCAAGAGACCCAGTACTTC.

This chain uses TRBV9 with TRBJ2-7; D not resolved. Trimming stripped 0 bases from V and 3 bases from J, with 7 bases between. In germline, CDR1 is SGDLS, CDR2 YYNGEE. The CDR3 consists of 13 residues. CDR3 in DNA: TGTGCCAGCAGCGTAGGGTCGGTCTACGAGCAGTACTTC. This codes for CASSVGSVYEQYF.